This TCR delta chain was observed in a study of gamma-delta chains in newborns, infants, children. Study information: Polyclonal expansion of innate γδ T cells after birth follows microbial exposure.

TCRdb applied CATT to the reads for clone calling. The top ten clones hold around 8.6% of a sample with 9,000 to 13,000 delta-chain clones, approximately 3.5% of them seen once. This clone was seen a handful of times. V shed 4 bases, J shed 4 bases, and the junction held 19 bases outside the gene matches. The CDR3 runs 18 residues. Per germline, CDR1 TVYSNPD and CDR2 GDNSRS (reference sequence). Sequencing was done on a sample of blood. This TCR came from a child who was a newborn, infant or young child, either healthy, febrile or measles-vaccinated (not recorded which). The chain combines TRDV3 with TRDJ1, with TRDD3 matching 12 bases. CDR3 DNA: TGTGCCTCATACGTGCCTCGTACTGGGGGATACAGACTCGATAAACTCATCTTT. Protein: CASYVPRTGGYRLDKLIF.